A selection of T cell receptor beta chains follows, all from one sample in a study of shared clonotypes between healthy human individuals. The table came from immunoSEQ multiplex PCR; TCRdb's copy has only in-frame clones and leaves some out. The profile shows just over 2,000,000 clones, around 96% of them singletons. Material: naive CD8+ T cells sorted from blood. The receptors originated from a young man in good health. Each CDR3 is given with its conserved first and last residue. Fields, in order: clone size, V gene, CDR3 protein. A row's size may be missing; if present it is once, few, many or a size class.

>.|TRBV9
CASSAPGGTSHNEQFF
>.|TRBV7-9
CASTMTGPLDEQYF
>.|TRBV11-2
CASSLAFTDTQYF
>.|TRBV7-2
CASSLSGVNNQPQHF
>few|TRBV5-6
CASSGAAYEQYF
>.|TRBV29-1
CSVVPTTVSYNEQFF
>.|TRBV4-1
CASSQDGSSGANVLTF
>.|TRBV7-9
CASRASENYGYTF
>.|TRBV10-1
CASGGTIQGAKNIQYF
>.|TRBV2
CASFRESWTEAFF
>once|TRBV5-4
CATQAGYEQYF
>.|TRBV2
CATRDSNQETQYF
>few|TRBV10-3
CAISESQGNNSPLHF
>.|TRBV7-2
CASPSNTEAFF
>.|TRBV5-4
CASTLSYGGSGGTGELFF
>.|TRBV4-3
CASSQDGNQFNEQFF
>.|TRBV4-1
CASTLQGGTEAFF
>.|TRBV27
CASSSDRNEKLFF
>.|TRBV25-1
CASSTHRDSYGYTF
>.|TRBV9
CASSVEGSGKGSYNEQFF
>.|TRBV30
CAWSGDSYEQYF
>.|TRBV11-2
CASSLGPRGEPSYEQYF
>.|TRBV29-1
CSVTAGVGYEQYF
>.|TRBV5-4
CASSINGGTGELFF
>.|TRBV6-5
CASSFSTGSSYNEQFF
>.|TRBV7-9
CASGGGYLYEQYF
>.|TRBV27
CASTMDGNSYNEQFF
>.|TRBV5-4
CASSFKGGDTEAFF
>.|TRBV7-8
CASSLSPNQPQHF
>.|TRBV27
CASSLSDRARSYDGYTF
>few|TRBV10-3
CAISAQGLSNTEAFF
>.|TRBV29-1
CSVLGNEKLFF
>once|TRBV11-3
CASSPGLAGRGYTGELFF
>.|TRBV5-1
CASSSGTEAYNEQFF
>.|TRBV11-2
CASSLAGAGTEAFF
>.|TRBV19
CASSPGTGRENTEAFF
>.|TRBV5-1
CASSPDYLREQYF
>.|TRBV2
CASSEPTGTSGRAVPTGELFF
>.|TRBV30
CASDSRDRYTF
>.|TRBV27
CASRRGGGSYEQYF
>.|TRBV7-6
CASSQLEVQGPNYGYTF
>.|TRBV9
CASSVFDSGEAFF
>.|TRBV6-5
CASLSPNTGELFF
>.|TRBV4-3
CASSQDRGSWEQFF
>.|TRBV2
CASSEGTGITYEQYF
>.|TRBV27
CASSSYEQYF
>.|TRBV28
CASSPGPRTYEQYF
>.|TRBV27
CASSLSVGVTEAFF
>.|TRBV27
CASSLGQGASYEQYF
>.|TRBV6-6
CASSYSGATNEKLFF
>.|TRBV5-1
CASSPWWDTELKAFF
>.|TRBV6-5
CASSYVESGELFF
>.|TRBV5-1
CASSWGPTDSYEQYF
>once|TRBV5-1
CASSESGPGQGFDGYTF
>.|TRBV7-9
CASSFSTANTEAFF
>few|TRBV28
CASSLTGGTDTQYF
>.|TRBV30
CAQGLETGGEQFF
>once|TRBV7-8
CASSSGIAEAFF
>.|TRBV5-8
CASNMLGDDEQYF
>once|TRBV28
CASSLGATEQFF